This T cell receptor beta chain was documented in a study of blood T cell repertoires in COVID-19. In Seattle, patients joined the study during active infection and were tracked longitudinally. TCRdb keeps only in-frame clones here, not all; method: immunoSEQ multiplex PCR. The repertoire holds hundreds of thousands of clones, with around 89% as singletons. CDR3 length: 15 residues. CDR1 and CDR2 from the germline V gene are SNHLY and FYNNEI. V was cut by 1 base and J by 1 base, with 7 bases left in between. The chain recombines TRBV2 with TRBJ1-4, with a weak D call TRBD1 (6 bases). The sequence derives from a woman in her twenties or thirties with COVID-19, enrolled during active disease. The sample consisted of peripheral blood. The CDR3 protein is CASSEVGGTNEKLFF. CDR3 nucleotides: TGTGCCAGCAGTGAAGTAGGGGGAACTAATGAAAAACTGTTTTTT.